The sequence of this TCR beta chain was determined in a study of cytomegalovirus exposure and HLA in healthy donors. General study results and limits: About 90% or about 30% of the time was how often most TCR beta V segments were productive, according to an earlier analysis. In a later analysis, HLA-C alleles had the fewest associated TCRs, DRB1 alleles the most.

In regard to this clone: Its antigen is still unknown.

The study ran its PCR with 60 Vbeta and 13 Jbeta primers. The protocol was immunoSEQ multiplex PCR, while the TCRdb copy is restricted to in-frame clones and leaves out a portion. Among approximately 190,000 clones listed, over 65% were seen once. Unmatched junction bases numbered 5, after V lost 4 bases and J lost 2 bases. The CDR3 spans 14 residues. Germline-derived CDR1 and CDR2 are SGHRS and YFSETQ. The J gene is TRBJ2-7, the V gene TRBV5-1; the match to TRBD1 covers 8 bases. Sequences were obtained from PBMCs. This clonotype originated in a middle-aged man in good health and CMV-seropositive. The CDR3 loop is CASSLGQVAYEQYF. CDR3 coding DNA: TGCGCCAGCAGCCTGGGACAGGTTGCCTACGAGCAGTACTTC. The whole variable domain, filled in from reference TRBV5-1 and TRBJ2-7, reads KAGVTQTPRYLIKTRGQQVTLSCSPISGHRSVSWYQQTPGQGLQFLFEYFSETQRNKGNFPGRFSGRQFSNSRSEMNVSTLELGDSALYLCASSLGQVAYEQYFGPGTRLTVT.